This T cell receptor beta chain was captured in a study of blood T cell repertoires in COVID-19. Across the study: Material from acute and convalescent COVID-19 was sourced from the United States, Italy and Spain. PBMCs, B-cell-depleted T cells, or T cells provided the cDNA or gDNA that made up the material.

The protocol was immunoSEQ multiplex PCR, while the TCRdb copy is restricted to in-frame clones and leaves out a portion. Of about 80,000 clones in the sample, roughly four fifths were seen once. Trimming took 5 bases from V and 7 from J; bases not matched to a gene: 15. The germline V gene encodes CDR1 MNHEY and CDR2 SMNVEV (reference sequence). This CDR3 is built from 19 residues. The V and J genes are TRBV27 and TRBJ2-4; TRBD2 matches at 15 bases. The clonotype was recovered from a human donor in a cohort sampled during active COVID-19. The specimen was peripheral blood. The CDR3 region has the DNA TGTGCCAGCAGTCACAGGACTAGCGGGGGGGCAAGATTGGGGAACATTCAGTACTTC. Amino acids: CASSHRTSGGARLGNIQYF.